The clone carrying this TCR beta chain came up once. No antigen is known for it. In germline, CDR1 is LNHDA, CDR2 SQIVND (reference sequence). The CDR3 totals 16 residues. V was clipped by 7 bases and J by 0 bases; unmatched bases: 8. The data originate from a study of T cell repertoires in ileal Crohn's disease. General study findings and limits: Clonal expansions were more frequent in active smokers than non-smokers at surgery.

Measured with immunoSEQ multiplex PCR; TCRdb has only the in-frame clones, and not every one. This table holds more than 4,000 clones, about 81% found once. The gene calls are TRBV19 and TRBJ1-1, with 10 nucleotides matching TRBD1. This sequence was found in an adult with Crohn's disease. Material: ileal tissue. DNA of the CDR3: TGTGCCAGTAACGGATGGGACAGGGGAATGAACACTGAAGCTTTCTTT. This translates into CASNGWDRGMNTEAFF. Drawing the rest from reference TRBV19 and TRBJ1-1, the complete variable domain is DGGITQSPKYLFRKEGQNVTLSCEQNLNHDAMYWYRQDPGQGLRLIYYSQIVNDFQKGDIAEGYSVSREKKESFPLTVTSAQKNPTAFYLCASNGWDRGMNTEAFFGQGTRLTVV.